The T cell receptor beta chain described here comes from a study of shared clonotypes between healthy human individuals. The overall study: Three plates were used per donor for CD4 naive, three for CD4 memory, two for CD8 naive and one for CD8 memory.

Running of the assay took place at deep level. In the sorted-subset replicate PCRs, around 0.2 ug DNA, tens of thousands of T cell genomes, was used. Using immunoSEQ multiplex PCR, the repertoire was profiled, and TCRdb retains in-frame clones only, with some absent. The profile covers about 1 million clones, with 70% to 80% appearing a single time and nearly 1.5% taken by the ten largest. The J segment lost 0 bases and the V segment lost 6 bases, leaving 9 bases of the junction unmatched. Looked up from germline, CDR1 is MDHEN and CDR2 is SYDVKM. The CDR3 contains 16 residues. Sequencing input: memory CD4+ T cells sorted from blood. Subset: CD45RA-negative fraction. The chain uses TRBV28 and TRBJ2-5; 8 bases are a match to TRBD2. This TCR was recovered from a man aged 18 to 30 in good health. The CDR3 DNA is TGTGCCAGCAGCGGGATAGCGGGATATTACCAAGAGACCCAGTACTTC. Its translation is CASSGIAGYYQETQYF.